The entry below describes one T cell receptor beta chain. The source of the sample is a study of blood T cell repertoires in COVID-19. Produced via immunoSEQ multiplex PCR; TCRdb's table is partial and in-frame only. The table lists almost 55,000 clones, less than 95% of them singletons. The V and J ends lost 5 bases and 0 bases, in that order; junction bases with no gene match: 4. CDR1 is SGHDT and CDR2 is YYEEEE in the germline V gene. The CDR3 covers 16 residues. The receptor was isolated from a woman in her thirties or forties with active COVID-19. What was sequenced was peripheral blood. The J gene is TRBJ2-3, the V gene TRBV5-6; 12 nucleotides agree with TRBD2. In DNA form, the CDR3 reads TGTGCCAGCAGGCCAGGGACTAGCGGGAGCACAGATACGCAGTATTTT. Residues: CASRPGTSGSTDTQYF.